The clone carrying this TCR beta chain showed up just a few times. Its antigen is currently unknown. These data belong to a study of T cells in Graves' hyperthyroidism and ophthalmopathy. General study points: Most clonotypes expanded in thyroid above 0.001 were likewise present in blood. Before onset, by a median of about seven months, the model predicted ophthalmopathy.

Each person with ophthalmopathy scored at least 3 on the Clinical Activity Score, reached NOSPECS grade 4 or higher, and had been ill under 3 months. Looked up from germline, CDR1 is MNHNS and CDR2 is SASEGT. Trimming took off 7 bases at V and 4 bases at J, with 16 bases between the two ends. The CDR3 consists of 14 residues. Amplified TCR beta CDR3 regions came from RNA transcripts. Carried out on the TCR CDR3, a first-round RT-PCR used the HTBI primer set. TCRdb reanalysed the multiplex PCR reads using MiXCR and keeps one entry per CDR3 protein. Among about 600,000 distinct CDR3 sequences, about a sixth were seen once, and the ten largest hold more than 3%.

The rearrangement uses TRBV6-1 and TRBJ1-2; D may be TRBD1 (5 bases). This TCR was recovered from a woman in her thirties or forties with Graves' ophthalmopathy. The sequencing input was blood. The CDR3 loop is CASILIQGPYGYTF. CDR3 DNA sequence: TGTGCCAGCATTCTAATCCAGGGCCCCTATGGCTACACCTTC.